These 5 T cell receptor beta chains were sequenced from one sample in a study of blood T cell repertoires in COVID-19. Clones were read by immunoSEQ multiplex PCR, and TCRdb kept only the in-frame ones, dropping some. The sample lists about 220,000 clones; about four fifths were seen once. The sample comprised peripheral blood. All receptors derive from a woman of 80 years or more with acute or convalescent COVID-19.

The chain employs TRBV6-5 and TRBJ2-7; 7 positions agree with TRBD2. Germline V gene lookup returns CDR1 MNHEY and CDR2 SVGAGI. V shed 4 bases, J shed 1 base, and the junction held 4 bases outside the gene matches. This CDR3 is built from 14 residues. CDR3 protein: CASSFWGGSYEQYF. In DNA form, the CDR3 reads TGTGCCAGCAGTTTTTGGGGAGGGTCCTACGAGCAGTACTTC.

The CDR3 coding sequence is TGTGCCAGTAGTACCGGAAGACAGAATTCACCCCTCCACTTT. Protein: CASSTGRQNSPLHF. The rearrangement uses TRBV19 and TRBJ1-6; D is possibly TRBD1 (5 bases). Trimming took off 4 bases at V and 7 bases at J, with 11 bases between the two ends. The germline gives CDR1 LNHDA, CDR2 SQIVND (reference sequence). The length of the CDR3 is 14 residues.

The genes are TRBV19 and TRBJ1-1; D uncertain. V shed 5 bases and J shed 4 bases, with 23 bases lying between them. This CDR3 comprises 17 residues. Germline-derived CDR1 and CDR2 are LNHDA and SQIVND (reference sequence). CDR3 DNA: TGTGCCAGTAGTGAAGCCGGCCCCCTGGCCGGGTTCACTGAAGCTTTCTTT. Translation gives CASSEAGPLAGFTEAFF.

The chain employs TRBV7-7 and TRBJ2-2; D gene uncertain. V shed 3 bases and J shed 1 base, with 6 bases lying between them. The CDR3 loop spans 14 amino acids. Germline lookup yields CDR1 SSHAT and CDR2 FNYEAQ (reference sequence). Here the CDR3 reads CASSLRRNTGELFF. CDR3 in DNA: TGTGCCAGCAGCTTGCGGCGGAACACCGGGGAGCTGTTTTTT.

This rearrangement joins TRBV27 to TRBJ1-2, with a weak D call TRBD1 (5 bases). V was shortened by 6 bases and J by 6 bases, with 14 bases between the two germline ends. The germline V gene encodes CDR1 MNHEY and CDR2 SMNVEV (reference sequence). The CDR3 runs to 13 residues. Here the CDR3 reads CASSPGGENGYTF. The CDR3 DNA is TGTGCCAGCAGCCCCGGAGGGGAGAATGGCTACACCTTC.